These 2 T cell receptor beta chains came from one sample sequenced in a study of blood T cell repertoires in COVID-19. The protocol was immunoSEQ multiplex PCR, while the TCRdb copy is restricted to in-frame clones and leaves out a portion. The table has about 250,000 clones, 70% to 90% seen once. Sequenced input: PBMCs or T cells enriched from blood (not recorded which). These receptors originate from a man aged 18 to 29 who had recovered from COVID-19.

This clone was picked up one time. The CDR3 spells CASGGVNAFF. CDR3 DNA: TGTGCCTCCGGGGGGGTGAACGCTTTCTTT. The chain combines TRBV30 with TRBJ1-1; D possibly corresponds to TRBD1 (5 bases). Germline V CDR1 and CDR2: GTSNPN, SVGIG (reference sequence). V was shortened by 7 bases and J by 11 bases, with 14 bases between the two germline ends. CDR3 length: 10 residues. The full variable domain, with the rest looked up from reference TRBV30 and TRBJ1-1, is SQTIHQWPATLVQPVGSPLSLECTVEGTSNPNLYWYRQAAGRGLQLLFYSVGIGQISSEVPQNLSASRPQDRQFILSSKKLLLSDSGFYLCASGGVNAFFGQGTRLTVV.

This chain uses TRBV5-5 with TRBJ1-1; 7 bases match TRBD1. This CDR3 has 15 residues. Trimming at V came to 0 bases and at J to 3 bases, leaving 5 bases not matched to a gene. Germline V gene sequence: CDR1 SGHKS, CDR2 YYEKEE (reference sequence). The CDR3 region has the DNA TGTGCCAGCAGCTTGGGAGCCGGGACAGACACTGAAGCTTTCTTT. Translating it yields CASSLGAGTDTEAFF.